These 8 T cell receptor beta chains share one sample of origin, sequenced in a study of shared clonotypes between healthy human individuals. TCRdb keeps only in-frame clones here, not all; method: immunoSEQ multiplex PCR. The sample contains fewer than 3 million clones, 85% to 95% of which appear only once. Sequencing was carried out using naive CD4+ T cells from PBMCs. Subset in this sample: CD45RA+ positively selected. The receptors originated from a young man in good health. Some clones in this sample may be carry-over from other donors' samples.

This chain connects TRBV28 to TRBJ2-3; D may be TRBD1 (6 bases). CDR3 length: 16 amino acids. In germline, CDR1 is MDHEN, CDR2 SYDVKM. V was trimmed by 5 bases and J by 3 bases, leaving 18 bases between them. CDR3 sequence: CASSPTQGMWTDTQYF. CDR3 in DNA: TGTGCCAGCAGTCCGACCCAGGGGATGTGGACAGATACGCAGTATTTT.

The count of this clone is one. The J gene is TRBJ2-3, the V gene TRBV7-2, with D possibly matching TRBD2 (6 bases). V was shortened by 1 base and J by 4 bases, with 12 bases between the two germline ends. The CDR3 totals 15 residues. In germline, CDR1 is SGHTA, CDR2 FQGNSA. The CDR3 DNA reads TGTGCCAGCAGCTTAGGTCCTAGCGCACCAGATACGCAGTATTTT. It specifies CASSLGPSAPDTQYF.

The V call is TRBV5-1, the J call TRBJ2-5; TRBD1 matches at 7 bases. Trimming at V came to 4 bases and at J to 2 bases, leaving 11 bases not matched to a gene. CDR1 is SGHRS, CDR2 YFSETQ, per germline. The CDR3 spans 16 residues. The CDR3 region is CASSTSRTGDQETQYF. CDR3 DNA: TGCGCCAGCAGCACGAGCCGAACAGGGGATCAAGAGACCCAGTACTTC. Variable domain in full (rest from reference TRBV5-1 and TRBJ2-5): KAGVTQTPRYLIKTRGQQVTLSCSPISGHRSVSWYQQTPGQGLQFLFEYFSETQRNKGNFPGRFSGRQFSNSRSEMNVSTLELGDSALYLCASSTSRTGDQETQYFGPGTRLLVL.

The rearrangement joins TRBV27 to TRBJ2-7; 7 nucleotides match TRBD1. This CDR3 is built from 15 residues. Trimming took 3 bases from V and 1 from J; bases not matched to a gene: 6. Per the germline V gene, CDR1 is MNHEY and CDR2 is SMNVEV (reference sequence). The CDR3 is CASSLPPGQSYEQYF. Here the CDR3 DNA reads TGTGCCAGCAGTTTGCCGCCGGGACAGTCCTACGAGCAGTACTTC.

V and J are TRBV7-8 and TRBJ2-7; TRBD2 matches 12 bases. Germline assignment: CDR1 SGHVS and CDR2 FQNEAQ. The CDR3 loop spans 15 amino acids. Losses at the gene ends were 5 bases for V and 5 bases for J; bases not matched to a gene: 7. The CDR3 here is CASSVTLAGGHEQYF. The CDR3 bases are TGTGCCAGCAGCGTAACACTAGCGGGAGGTCACGAGCAGTACTTC.

For this clone: Other DNA sequences in this specimen translate into the identical CDR3. V usage is TRBV11-2 and J usage is TRBJ2-1, with TRBD2 identical over 13 bases. The CDR3 is made up of 15 amino acids. J gave up 7 bases and V 1 base, and 1 base lay outside the gene matches. Germline lookup yields CDR1 SGHAT and CDR2 FQNNGV. DNA for the CDR3: TGTGCCAGCAGCTTAGGACTAGCGGGAGGTAATGAGCAGTTCTTC. Its translation is CASSLGLAGGNEQFF.

The rearrangement links TRBV5-1 to TRBJ1-1, with D possibly matching TRBD1 (6 bases). From germline, CDR1 is SGHRS and CDR2 YFSETQ. This CDR3 contains 15 residues. V was cut by 0 bases and J by 2 bases, with 11 bases left in between. CDR3 nucleotides: TGCGCCAGCAGCTTGGCAGGACAGCCAAACACTGAAGCTTTCTTT. Translation: CASSLAGQPNTEAFF.

The rearrangement joins TRBV4-3 to TRBJ2-1; 7 bases are shared with TRBD1. Germline assignment: CDR1 LGHNA and CDR2 YSLEER. Trimming cost V 5 bases and J 8 bases; bases outside gene matches: 12. The CDR3 covers 15 residues. The CDR3: CASSLEGQLGDEQFF. Written as DNA, the CDR3 is TGCGCCAGCAGCTTAGAGGGACAGTTAGGCGATGAGCAGTTCTTC.